The next 16 T cell receptor beta chains were all read from a single sample in a study of cytomegalovirus exposure and HLA in healthy donors. Primers: 60 Vbeta forward and 13 Jbeta reverse. Method: immunoSEQ multiplex PCR; TCRdb's copy keeps in-frame clones and lacks some. Seen in this sample are 100,000 to 150,000 clones; the ten most common clones hold under 2%. Sequences were obtained from PBMCs. Receptors were obtained from a man between 18 and 35 years old in good health and CMV-seronegative.

J is TRBJ2-7 and V is TRBV28; 9 positions match TRBD1. This CDR3 has 15 amino acids. Germline CDR1 is MDHEN and CDR2 is SYDVKM. The V and J ends lost 8 bases and 5 bases, in that order; junction bases with no gene match: 13. The CDR3 coding sequence is TGTGCCAGCCGACCGCCGGGACAGGGTTTTCACGAGCAGTACTTC. Protein product: CASRPPGQGFHEQYF.

The chain couples TRBV5-1 to TRBJ1-1; possible D gene TRBD1, 6 bases. The CDR3 is 12 amino acids. V was trimmed by 0 bases and J by 7 bases, leaving 7 bases between them. Germline loops: CDR1 SGHRS, CDR2 YFSETQ. The chain's CDR3 is CASSLADSEAFF. The CDR3, as DNA: TGCGCCAGCAGCTTGGCGGACAGTGAAGCTTTCTTT.

The chain uses TRBV2 and TRBJ1-1, with TRBD1 identical over 12 bases. The germline gives CDR1 SNHLY, CDR2 FYNNEI. The CDR3 extends over 14 amino acids. V was clipped by 7 bases and J by 6 bases; unmatched bases: 6. The chain's CDR3 is CASMRDRGPSEAFF. CDR3 nucleotide sequence: TGTGCCAGCATGAGGGACAGGGGGCCCTCTGAAGCTTTCTTT.

CDR3 sequence (DNA): TGTGCCACCAGCTTTCCTAATCAGCCCCAGCATTTT. Its translation: CATSFPNQPQHF. The chain employs TRBV15 and TRBJ1-5; D remains ambiguous. Trimming cost V 5 bases and J 4 bases, with 6 bases left between them. This CDR3 is 12 amino acids long. The germline gives CDR1 LNHNV, CDR2 YYDKDF (reference sequence).

The V call is TRBV5-1, the J call TRBJ2-2; no firm D call. The germline V gene encodes CDR1 SGHRS and CDR2 YFSETQ. Trimming cost V 0 bases and J 9 bases, with 18 bases left between them. The length of the CDR3 is 16 residues. As DNA, the CDR3 is TGCGCCAGCAGCTTGGAAGGTCCGACTCCGGTGCGGGAGCTGTTTTTT. This sequence encodes CASSLEGPTPVRELFF.

In regard to this clone: Distinct nucleotide sequences in the sample also encode this CDR3. The genes are TRBV10-3 and TRBJ2-7; D remains ambiguous. The V end was cut by 5 bases, the J end by 3 bases, with 5 bases between. CDR1 and CDR2 (germline): ENHRY, SYGVKD. The CDR3 is 11 residues long. The CDR3: CAISSGYEQYF. The CDR3 DNA sequence: TGTGCCATCAGTTCAGGCTACGAGCAGTACTTC.

The CDR3, as DNA: TGTGCCAGCAGCTCCTCCTGGACAGGCACCTACGAGCAGTACTTC. Translating it yields CASSSSWTGTYEQYF. J is TRBJ2-7 and V is TRBV5-4; 7 bases agree with TRBD1. Per germline, CDR1 SGHNT and CDR2 YYREEE (reference sequence). The CDR3 has 15 residues. V lost 3 bases, J lost 2 bases, and 8 bases stayed unmatched.

The chain couples TRBV11-2 to TRBJ2-4; maybe TRBD2 (6 bases). This CDR3 is built from 15 residues. V was clipped by 0 bases and J by 3 bases, with 9 bases between them. Germline V gene sequence: CDR1 SGHAT, CDR2 FQNNGV. The CDR3 region is CASSLELRDKNIQYF. DNA of the CDR3: TGTGCCAGCAGCTTAGAGTTGCGGGACAAAAACATTCAGTACTTC.

The chain has TRBV27 and TRBJ2-5, with 9 bases fitting TRBD2. The CDR3 spans 17 residues. Germline-derived CDR1 and CDR2 are MNHEY and SMNVEV (reference sequence). V shed 3 bases and J 4 bases; nucleotides not matched to a gene: 12. DNA of the CDR3: TGTGCCAGCAGTTTCAGGAGTAGCGGGAGATCCGGAGAGACCCAGTACTTC. It translates to CASSFRSSGRSGETQYF.

The chain has TRBV5-1 and TRBJ2-2; D unclear. The CDR3 spans 13 residues. CDR1 is SGHRS, CDR2 YFSETQ, per germline. Trimming removed 9 bases at V and 1 base at J, with 10 bases between. DNA for the CDR3: TGCGCCACACAAGACTTGAACACCGGGGAGCTGTTTTTT. This translates into CATQDLNTGELFF.

The J gene is TRBJ1-1, the V gene TRBV5-4; the D gene is possibly TRBD1 (5 bases). CDR1 and CDR2 (germline): SGHNT, YYREEE (reference sequence). The CDR3 extends over 15 amino acids. Trimming pared 4 bases from V and 4 bases from J, leaving 17 bases between. DNA for the CDR3: TGTGCCAGCAGCGCGCACTACCAGGGAGGCACTGAAGCTTTCTTT. As protein: CASSAHYQGGTEAFF.

The V gene is TRBV7-2, the J gene TRBJ2-7; D not resolved. CDR1 is SGHTA, CDR2 FQGNSA, per germline. V was pared by 0 bases and J by 6 bases, with 9 bases between. The CDR3 consists of 13 residues. The CDR3 nucleotides are TGTGCCAGCAGCTTAGCGTCAGGAATCGAGCAGTACTTC. Its translation: CASSLASGIEQYF.

The V call is TRBV28, the J call TRBJ2-3; D might be TRBD1 (5 bases). Trimming removed 7 bases at V and 4 bases at J, with 15 bases between. Germline loops: CDR1 MDHEN, CDR2 SYDVKM. CDR3 length equals 14 residues. CDR3 region: CASIKLGPADTQYF. In nucleotides, the CDR3 is TGTGCCAGCATAAAGTTGGGGCCCGCAGATACGCAGTATTTT.

The chain has TRBV10-3 and TRBJ1-1; weak D call: TRBD1 (6 bases). Germline V gene sequence: CDR1 ENHRY, CDR2 SYGVKD. V lost 9 bases and J lost 4, with 15 bases in between. The CDR3 spans 13 residues. In DNA, the CDR3 is TGTGCCATAAACAGGGTGCCGGGCACTGAAGCTTTCTTT. Translation: CAINRVPGTEAFF.

In nucleotides, the CDR3 is TGTGCCAGCAGCGTAGGTTCCAGGGGCACCGGGGAGCTGTTTTTT. Translation: CASSVGSRGTGELFF. The genes are TRBV9 and TRBJ2-2, with a tentative D call TRBD1 (6 bases). The CDR3 has 15 amino acids. The ends were cut back, 0 bases at V and 4 bases at J, with 10 bases in the middle. Germline V CDR1 and CDR2: SGDLS, YYNGEE.

V gene TRBV28 combines with J gene TRBJ1-4, with 7 nucleotides matching TRBD1. V shed 9 bases, J shed 4 bases, and the junction held 14 bases outside the gene matches. Per germline, CDR1 MDHEN and CDR2 SYDVKM. The CDR3 is 16 residues long. This CDR3 reads CASYSTGVGFNEKLFF. The CDR3 DNA sequence: TGTGCCAGTTACAGTACAGGGGTGGGGTTTAATGAAAAACTGTTTTTT.